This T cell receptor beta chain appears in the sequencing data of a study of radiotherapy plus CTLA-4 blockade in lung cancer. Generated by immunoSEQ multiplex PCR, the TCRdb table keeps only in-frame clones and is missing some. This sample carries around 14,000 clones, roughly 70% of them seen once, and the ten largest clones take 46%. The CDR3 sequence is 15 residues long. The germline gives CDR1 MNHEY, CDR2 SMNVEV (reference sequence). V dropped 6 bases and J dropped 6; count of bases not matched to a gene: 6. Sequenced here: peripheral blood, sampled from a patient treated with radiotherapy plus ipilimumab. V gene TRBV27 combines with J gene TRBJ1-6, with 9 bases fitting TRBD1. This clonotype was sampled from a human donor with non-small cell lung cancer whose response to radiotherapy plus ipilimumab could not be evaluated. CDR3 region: CASRPGTGSNSPLHF. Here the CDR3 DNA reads TGTGCCAGCAGGCCCGGGACAGGGTCTAATTCACCCCTCCACTTT.